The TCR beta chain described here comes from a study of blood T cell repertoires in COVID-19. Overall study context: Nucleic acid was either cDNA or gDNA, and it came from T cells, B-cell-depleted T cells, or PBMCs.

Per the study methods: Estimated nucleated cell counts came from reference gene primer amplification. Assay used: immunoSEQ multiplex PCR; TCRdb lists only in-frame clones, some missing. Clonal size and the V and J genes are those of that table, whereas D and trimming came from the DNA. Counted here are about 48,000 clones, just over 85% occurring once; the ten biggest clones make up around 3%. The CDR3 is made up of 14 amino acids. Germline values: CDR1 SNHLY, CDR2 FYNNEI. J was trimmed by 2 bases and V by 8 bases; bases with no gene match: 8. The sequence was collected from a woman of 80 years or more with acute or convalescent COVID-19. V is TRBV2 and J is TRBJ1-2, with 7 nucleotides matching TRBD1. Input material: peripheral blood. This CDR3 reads CASVRTTGNYGYTF. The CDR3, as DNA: TGTGCCAGCGTACGAACGACAGGGAACTATGGCTACACCTTC.